Listed here is a single T cell receptor (beta chain). Looked up from germline, CDR1 is MDHEN and CDR2 is SYDVKM. The CDR3 has 17 amino acids. The V segment lost 5 bases and the J segment 1 base; nucleotides outside the gene matches: 7. This sample was taken from a study of T cells in localized non-small cell lung cancer. Repertoires were generated with immunoSEQ multiplex PCR, while TCRdb's copy carries only in-frame clones and drops some. The sample records roughly 90,000 clones, approximately 91% being singletons. The source material was PBMCs, sampled before any cancer treatment. The chain links TRBV28 to TRBJ2-1; 11 bases line up with TRBD2. This TCR was recovered from a woman aged 40-69 years with stage II squamous cell lung carcinoma. CDR3 in DNA: TGTGCCAGCAGTCTCCCCTCTAGCGGGAGGTCCTACAATGAGCAGTTCTTC. Amino acid sequence: CASSLPSSGRSYNEQFF.